One sample yielded the 7 T cell receptor beta chains listed below, sequenced in a study of T cell changes during pregnancy in multiple sclerosis. Generated by immunoSEQ multiplex PCR, the TCRdb table keeps only in-frame clones and is missing some. The sample lists under 40,000 clones; about 92% were seen once. Sample: CD4+ T cells from peripheral blood mononuclear cells, taken in the third trimester of pregnancy. Source of these receptors: a female donor in good health, enrolled as a control in a pregnancy study.

V gene TRBV4-1 combines with J gene TRBJ2-6, with 7 bases matching TRBD2. V gave up 4 bases and J gave up 0 bases; unmatched junction bases: 12. In germline, CDR1 is MGHRA, CDR2 YSYEKL. This CDR3 is built from 19 residues. The chain's CDR3 is CASSPFSLSGGSGANVLTF. DNA for the CDR3: TGCGCCAGCAGCCCCTTTAGCTTATCGGGGGGCTCTGGGGCCAACGTCCTGACTTTC.

This chain links TRBV4-2 with TRBJ2-7, with 7 positions matching TRBD1. V was pared by 4 bases and J by 1 base, with 7 bases of the junction left unmatched. Looked up from germline, CDR1 is LGHNA and CDR2 is YNFKEQ. The CDR3 runs 15 residues. CDR3 in DNA: TGTGCCAGCAGCCTAACTGGGACAGAATCCTACGAGCAGTACTTC. Its protein product is CASSLTGTESYEQYF.

The J gene is TRBJ1-1, the V gene TRBV7-9; weak D call: TRBD1 (6 bases). The CDR3 length is 15 residues. V lost 3 bases and J lost 1, with 12 bases in between. The germline gives CDR1 SEHNR, CDR2 FQNEAQ (reference sequence). The CDR3 is CASSLGQGQNTEAFF. The CDR3 region has the DNA TGTGCCAGCAGCTTGGGCCAGGGGCAGAACACTGAAGCTTTCTTT.

This clone has only one observation. The chain uses TRBV18 and TRBJ2-2, with D possibly matching TRBD1 (6 bases). This CDR3 contains 14 residues. V lost 6 bases, J lost 0 bases, and 8 bases lay in between. CDR1 is KGHSH and CDR2 is LQKENI in the germline V gene. The chain's CDR3 is CASSDRSNTGELFF. The CDR3 nucleotides are TGTGCCAGCTCGGACAGATCGAACACCGGGGAGCTGTTTTTT.

This clone appeared once. The CDR3 coding sequence is TGTGCCAGCAGCCTTCCTGTCTCCGATGAGCAGTTCTTC. It specifies CASSLPVSDEQFF. This rearrangement joins TRBV5-4 to TRBJ2-1, with D unclear. Germline loops: CDR1 SGHNT, CDR2 YYREEE (reference sequence). V was trimmed by 4 bases and J by 8 bases, leaving 13 bases between them. This CDR3 is 13 amino acids long. Looking up the rest from reference TRBV5-4 and TRBJ2-1 gives the full variable domain: ETGVTQSPTHLIKTRGQQVTLRCSSQSGHNTVSWYQQALGQGPQFIFQYYREEENGRGNFPPRFSGLQFPNYSSELNVNALELDDSALYLCASSLPVSDEQFFGPGTRLTVL.

The J gene is TRBJ1-3, the V gene TRBV2; D remains ambiguous. CDR1 and CDR2 (germline): SNHLY, FYNNEI. CDR3 length: 12 amino acids. V lost 6 bases and J 0 bases, leaving 3 bases between the germline ends. The CDR3, as DNA: TGTGCCAGCAGCATCTCTGGAAACACCATATATTTT. This translates into CASSISGNTIYF.

The chain is built from TRBV6-6 and TRBJ2-5; 7 bases agree with TRBD2. This CDR3 contains 13 residues. After removal of 8 bases from V and 1 base from J, the junction contained 4 bases not matched to a gene. Germline loops: CDR1 MNHNY, CDR2 SVGAGI (reference sequence). Here the CDR3 DNA reads TGTGCCAGCTCGGGCGGGGGCCAAGAGACCCAGTACTTC. Protein sequence: CASSGGGQETQYF.